These 27 T cell receptor beta chains share one sample of origin, sequenced in a study of cytomegalovirus exposure and HLA in healthy donors. Primers for the PCR totalled 60 Vbeta and 13 Jbeta. The table came from immunoSEQ multiplex PCR; TCRdb's copy has only in-frame clones and leaves some out. The table shows approximately 100,000 clones, with more than 65% occurring only once. Sequencing was carried out using PBMCs. These receptors were obtained from a young woman in good health and CMV-seropositive.

The genes are TRBV6-4 and TRBJ2-3; TRBD2 is a possible D gene (5 bases). This CDR3 has 13 residues. Trimming removed 2 bases from V and 9 bases from J, with 12 bases in between. Germline V lookup: CDR1 MRHNA, CDR2 SNTAGT. Here the CDR3 reads CASSDPYRGTQYF. CDR3 coding DNA: TGTGCCAGCAGTGACCCCTACAGAGGGACGCAGTATTTT.

This rearrangement joins TRBV7-8 to TRBJ1-3; 9 positions agree with TRBD1. The CDR3 length is 14 residues. V lost 6 bases and J lost 4; bases outside the gene matches: 4. CDR1 is SGHVS and CDR2 is FQNEAQ in the germline V gene. The CDR3 DNA follows: TGTGCCAGCAGTTACAGGGGGCTCGGAAACACCATATATTTT. As protein: CASSYRGLGNTIYF.

The gene calls are TRBV6-5 and TRBJ1-1, with D possibly matching TRBD1 (6 bases). CDR1 and CDR2 (germline): MNHEY, SVGAGI. The CDR3 spans 15 residues. With 7 bases removed from V and 1 base from J, the gap between germline ends came to 16 bases. In DNA, the CDR3 is TGTGCCAGCACCCACCCCGGACAGAGGAACACTGAAGCTTTCTTT. Residues: CASTHPGQRNTEAFF.

This clone was picked up a small number of times. The rearrangement links TRBV15 to TRBJ2-3, with D unresolved. Germline V gene sequence: CDR1 LNHNV, CDR2 YYDKDF (reference sequence). Trimming removed 1 base at V and 1 base at J, with 12 bases between. The CDR3 is 16 residues long. The CDR3 here is CATSRGVLARTDTQYF. CDR3 nucleotides: TGTGCCACCAGCAGAGGAGTCCTTGCTCGCACAGATACGCAGTATTTT. Complete variable domain (other parts from reference TRBV15 and TRBJ2-3): DAMVIQNPRYQVTQFGKPVTLSCSQTLNHNVMYWYQQKSSQAPKLLFHYYDKDFNNEADTPDNFQSRRPNTSFCFLDIRSPGLGDTAMYLCATSRGVLARTDTQYFGPGTRLTVL.

V is TRBV29-1 and J is TRBJ1-1, with TRBD1 matching 8 bases. Germline V gives CDR1 SQVTM, CDR2 ANQGSEA. This CDR3 spans 14 amino acids. The junction had 10 bases not matched to a gene; V was cut back by 6 bases and J by 4 bases. The CDR3 reads CSVPVQGVSTEAFF. In nucleotides, the CDR3 is TGCAGCGTCCCCGTACAGGGGGTAAGCACTGAAGCTTTCTTT.

The chain recombines TRBV27 with TRBJ2-3; 11 bases match TRBD2. This CDR3 spans 13 amino acids. Germline values: CDR1 MNHEY, CDR2 SMNVEV (reference sequence). Trimming took 2 bases from V and 8 from J; bases not matched to a gene: 0. CDR3 DNA: TGTGCCAGCAGTTTACTAGCGGGAGGTACGCAGTATTTT. Translating it yields CASSLLAGGTQYF.

This clone appeared a single time. V gene TRBV9 combines with J gene TRBJ1-5; the match to TRBD1 covers 7 bases. The CDR3 is 15 residues long. V trimming: 3 bases; J trimming: 7 bases; junction bases outside the gene matches: 10. Looked up from germline, CDR1 is SGDLS and CDR2 is YYNGEE. The CDR3 protein is CASSDSGQLGQPQHF. The CDR3 DNA sequence: TGTGCCAGCAGCGACTCGGGACAGTTGGGGCAGCCCCAGCATTTT.

The rearrangement joins TRBV19 to TRBJ2-1, with 10 positions matching TRBD2. Unmatched junction bases numbered 3, after V lost 1 base and J lost 0 bases. The CDR3 extends over 17 amino acids. Germline CDR1 is LNHDA and CDR2 is SQIVND (reference sequence). Here the CDR3 reads CASSIGSSGSSYNEQFF. The CDR3 DNA is TGTGCCAGTAGTATAGGCTCTAGCGGGAGCTCCTACAATGAGCAGTTCTTC.

V is TRBV28 and J is TRBJ1-4; D unclear. CDR3 length: 13 residues. Per germline, CDR1 MDHEN and CDR2 SYDVKM. The ends were cut back, 3 bases at V and 7 bases at J, with 9 bases in the middle. The CDR3 nucleotides read TGTGCCAGCAGTTTTTCAGGTCGTGAAAAACTGTTTTTT. Translated, it gives CASSFSGREKLFF.

This chain links TRBV27 with TRBJ1-2, with 10 bases identical to TRBD1. Germline CDR1 is MNHEY and CDR2 is SMNVEV (reference sequence). Trimming removed 2 bases from V and 3 bases from J; junction bases left unmatched: 6. The CDR3 spans 16 residues. The CDR3 sequence is CASSLKATGGHYGYTF. The CDR3 DNA reads as TGTGCCAGCAGTTTAAAAGCGACAGGGGGCCACTATGGCTACACCTTC.

On this clone: Other DNA sequences in the same sample also yield this CDR3. The rearrangement uses TRBV6-1 and TRBJ2-1; TRBD1 agrees at 9 bases. Germline trimming cut 3 bases from V and 1 base from J; bases unmatched to any gene: 1. This CDR3 comprises 15 residues. Germline CDR1 MNHNS, CDR2 SASEGT. The CDR3 nucleotides read TGTGCCAGCAGTGACGGGACAGGGTCCTACAATGAGCAGTTCTTC. The encoded protein is CASSDGTGSYNEQFF.

The chain is built from TRBV4-2 and TRBJ2-1; the D is unclear. The CDR3 runs to 15 residues. Germline CDR1 LGHNA, CDR2 YNFKEQ. V was pared by 1 base and J by 6 bases, with 13 bases between. In DNA form, the CDR3 reads TGTGCCAGCAGCCAAGTCAGGAATTACGTCAATGAGCAGTTCTTC. Translated: CASSQVRNYVNEQFF.

The chain combines TRBV7-9 with TRBJ2-5; 11 bases are shared with TRBD2. The J call may be mistaken, given a closer DNA end match to TRBJ2-7. CDR1 and CDR2 (germline): SEHNR, FQNEAQ (reference sequence). This CDR3 has 15 amino acids. CDR3 residues: CASRPGLAESYEQYF. The CDR3 nucleotides are TGTGCCAGCAGACCGGGACTAGCGGAATCCTACGAGCAGTACTTC.

This rearrangement joins TRBV5-8 to TRBJ2-1; 9 bases match TRBD1. Germline values: CDR1 SGHTS, CDR2 YDEGEE. V shed 3 bases and J 4 bases; nucleotides not matched to a gene: 8. The CDR3 runs 16 residues. CDR3 bases: TGTGCCAGCAGCTCTGACCGGGACAGGGATTACAATGAGCAGTTCTTC. It codes for CASSSDRDRDYNEQFF.

This clone was seen more than once but under ten times. This chain connects TRBV6-5 to TRBJ2-7; tentatively, D is TRBD1 (6 bases). The CDR3 runs to 14 residues. Trimming cost V 0 bases and J 9 bases, with 15 bases left between them. Germline V CDR1 and CDR2: MNHEY, SVGAGI. CDR3 sequence (DNA): TGTGCCAGCAGTTACTCCGACAGGATTTATGTGCAGTACTTC. This translates into CASSYSDRIYVQYF.

The chain combines TRBV29-1 with TRBJ2-5; possible D gene TRBD1, 5 bases. Trimming cost V 7 bases and J 5 bases, with 14 bases left between them. The germline gives CDR1 SQVTM, CDR2 ANQGSEA. This CDR3 is built from 12 residues. CDR3 amino acids: CSARQSGETQYF. In DNA form, the CDR3 reads TGCAGCGCCAGACAGTCCGGGGAGACCCAGTACTTC.

This clone has just one count. The chain combines TRBV4-3 with TRBJ2-7; 8 nucleotides line up with TRBD1. Germline CDR1 LGHNA, CDR2 YSLEER. V was clipped by 2 bases and J by 2 bases; unmatched bases: 8. This CDR3 comprises 16 residues. CDR3 in DNA: TGCGCCAGCAGCCAATCCGACAGGGGTCTCCCCTACGAGCAGTACTTC. This codes for CASSQSDRGLPYEQYF.

The chain carries TRBV5-4 and TRBJ2-7, with a weak D call TRBD2 (6 bases). The V end lost 3 bases, the J end lost 5 bases, and 12 bases lay between the germline ends. The germline CDR1 and CDR2 sequences are SGHNT and YYREEE (reference sequence). The CDR3 sequence is 13 residues long. As DNA, the CDR3 is TGTGCCAGCAGCTGGGGAGGCCGCAACGAGCAGTACTTC. This encodes CASSWGGRNEQYF. Full variable domain (rest looked up from reference TRBV5-4 and TRBJ2-7): ETGVTQSPTHLIKTRGQQVTLRCSSQSGHNTVSWYQQALGQGPQFIFQYYREEENGRGNFPPRFSGLQFPNYSSELNVNALELDDSALYLCASSWGGRNEQYFGPGTRLTVT.

This clone was observed a single time. The genes are TRBV19 and TRBJ1-2; 10 nucleotides line up with TRBD1. The germline CDR1 and CDR2 sequences are LNHDA and SQIVND (reference sequence). The CDR3 totals 14 residues. J gave up 4 bases and V 10 bases, and 9 bases lay outside the gene matches. The CDR3 protein is CATADRGRTYGYTF. Written as DNA, the CDR3 is TGTGCCACCGCAGACAGGGGGCGGACCTATGGCTACACCTTC.

The J gene is TRBJ2-2, the V gene TRBV10-2, with 13 bases that match TRBD2. Germline-derived CDR1 and CDR2 are WSHSY and SAAADI. Unmatched junction bases numbered 12, after V lost 8 bases and J lost 3 bases. The CDR3 length is 18 residues. The CDR3 spells CASPEGTSGIGHTGELFF. Written as DNA, the CDR3 is TGCGCCAGCCCCGAAGGGACTAGCGGGATCGGGCACACCGGGGAGCTGTTTTTT.

The chain recombines TRBV5-4 with TRBJ2-7; TRBD1 aligns across 8 bases. Looked up from germline, CDR1 is SGHNT and CDR2 is YYREEE (reference sequence). The CDR3 has 13 residues. V shed 5 bases, J shed 1 base, and the junction held 2 bases outside the gene matches. Written as DNA, the CDR3 is TGTGCCAGCAGGGACAGGGCGTCCTACGAGCAGTACTTC. Its translation is CASRDRASYEQYF.

The chain has TRBV15 and TRBJ2-7; D unclear. Germline lookup yields CDR1 LNHNV and CDR2 YYDKDF (reference sequence). V dropped 8 bases and J dropped 4 bases, with 18 bases sitting between them. The CDR3 loop spans 14 amino acids. The CDR3 here is CATSRMAPSYEQYF. For the CDR3, the DNA is TGTGCCACCTCGAGGATGGCACCCTCGTACGAGCAGTACTTC.

In DNA form, the CDR3 reads TGCGCCAGCAGCCACCTGACAGGGGACGAGCAGTACTTC. It codes for CASSHLTGDEQYF. V usage is TRBV4-3 and J usage is TRBJ2-7; 8 nucleotides agree with TRBD1. Per the germline V gene, CDR1 is LGHNA and CDR2 is YSLEER. There are 13 residues in the CDR3. Trimming cost V 3 bases and J 5 bases; bases outside gene matches: 3.

The rearrangement links TRBV11-3 to TRBJ2-3; D remains ambiguous. V was shortened by 4 bases and J by 9 bases, with 14 bases between the two germline ends. This CDR3 has 13 amino acids. The germline CDR1 and CDR2 sequences are SGHNT and YENEEA. The CDR3 DNA reads TGTGCCAGCAGCTGGAGCGCGAAGAGGACGCAGTATTTT. Translating gives CASSWSAKRTQYF.

This clone appeared once. The rearrangement links TRBV5-1 to TRBJ2-2, with TRBD1 identical over 7 bases. Germline assignment: CDR1 SGHRS and CDR2 YFSETQ. V dropped 5 bases and J dropped 4; count of bases not matched to a gene: 5. This CDR3 has 14 amino acids. This chain's CDR3 is CASSGTEVTGELFF. The CDR3 DNA is TGCGCCAGCAGTGGGACAGAAGTCACCGGGGAGCTGTTTTTT.

The rearrangement uses TRBV29-1 and TRBJ1-2, with a weak D call TRBD1 (6 bases). The CDR3 is made up of 15 amino acids. Germline lookup yields CDR1 SQVTM and CDR2 ANQGSEA. Trimming cost V 6 bases and J 7 bases, with 24 bases left between them. CDR3 sequence reads: CSVGAGDDPSGGYTF. The DNA for the CDR3 is TGCAGCGTCGGGGCAGGGGATGACCCCTCGGGTGGCTACACCTTC.

This chain uses TRBV30 with TRBJ2-3, with 7 nucleotides matching TRBD2. V lost 3 bases to trimming and J lost 7 bases; unmatched junction nucleotides: 13. This CDR3 comprises 15 residues. Germline values: CDR1 GTSNPN, CDR2 SVGIG (reference sequence). The CDR3 loop is CAWSWRGGRRNTQYF. The CDR3 bases are TGTGCCTGGAGCTGGAGGGGCGGGAGACGGAATACGCAGTATTTT.